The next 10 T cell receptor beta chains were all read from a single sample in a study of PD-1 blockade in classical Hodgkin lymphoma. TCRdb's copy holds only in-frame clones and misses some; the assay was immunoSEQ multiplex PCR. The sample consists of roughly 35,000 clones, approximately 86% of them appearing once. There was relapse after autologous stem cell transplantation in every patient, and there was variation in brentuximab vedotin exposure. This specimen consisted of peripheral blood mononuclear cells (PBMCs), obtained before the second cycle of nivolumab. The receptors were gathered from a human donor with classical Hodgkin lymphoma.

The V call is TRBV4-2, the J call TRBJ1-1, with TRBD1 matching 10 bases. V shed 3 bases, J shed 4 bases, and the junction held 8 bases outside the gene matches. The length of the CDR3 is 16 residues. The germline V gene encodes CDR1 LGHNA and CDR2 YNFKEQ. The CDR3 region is CASSHQPGQGTTEAFF. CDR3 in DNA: TGTGCCAGCAGCCACCAACCGGGACAGGGGACCACTGAAGCTTTCTTT.

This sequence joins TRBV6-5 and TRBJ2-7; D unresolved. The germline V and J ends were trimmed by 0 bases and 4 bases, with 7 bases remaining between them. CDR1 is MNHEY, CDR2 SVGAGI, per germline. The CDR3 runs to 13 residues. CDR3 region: CASSYSITYEQYF. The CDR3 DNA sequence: TGTGCCAGCAGTTACTCGATCACGTACGAGCAGTACTTC.

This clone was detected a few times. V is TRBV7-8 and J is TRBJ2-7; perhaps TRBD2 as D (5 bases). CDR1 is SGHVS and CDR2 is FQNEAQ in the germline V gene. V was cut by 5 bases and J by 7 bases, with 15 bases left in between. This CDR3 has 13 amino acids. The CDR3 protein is CASSVAPGSEQYF. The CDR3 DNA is TGTGCCAGCAGCGTCGCTCCGGGGAGTGAGCAGTACTTC.

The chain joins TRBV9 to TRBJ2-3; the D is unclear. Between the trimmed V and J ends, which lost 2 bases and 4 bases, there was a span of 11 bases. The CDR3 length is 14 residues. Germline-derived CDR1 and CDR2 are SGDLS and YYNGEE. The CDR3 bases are TGTGCCAGCAGCGTTGCCCAGCGTTCAGATACGCAGTATTTT. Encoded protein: CASSVAQRSDTQYF.

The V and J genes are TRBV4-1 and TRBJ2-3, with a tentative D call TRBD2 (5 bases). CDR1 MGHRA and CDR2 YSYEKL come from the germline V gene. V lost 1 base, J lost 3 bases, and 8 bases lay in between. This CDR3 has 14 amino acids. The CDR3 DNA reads TGCGCCAGCAGCCAAGTCCAGCGGACAGATACGCAGTATTTT. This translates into CASSQVQRTDTQYF.

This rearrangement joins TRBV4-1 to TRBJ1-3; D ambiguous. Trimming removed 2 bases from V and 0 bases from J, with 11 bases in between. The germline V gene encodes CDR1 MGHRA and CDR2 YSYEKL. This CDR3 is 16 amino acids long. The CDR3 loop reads CASSQTPRPSGNTIYF. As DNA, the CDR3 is TGCGCCAGCAGCCAAACACCGCGGCCCTCTGGAAACACCATATATTTT.

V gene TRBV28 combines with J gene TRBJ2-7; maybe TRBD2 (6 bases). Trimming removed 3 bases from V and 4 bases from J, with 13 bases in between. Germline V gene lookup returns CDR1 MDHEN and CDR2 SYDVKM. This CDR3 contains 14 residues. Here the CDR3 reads CASSLDSGVYEQYF. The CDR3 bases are TGTGCCAGCAGTTTGGATAGCGGAGTTTACGAGCAGTACTTC.

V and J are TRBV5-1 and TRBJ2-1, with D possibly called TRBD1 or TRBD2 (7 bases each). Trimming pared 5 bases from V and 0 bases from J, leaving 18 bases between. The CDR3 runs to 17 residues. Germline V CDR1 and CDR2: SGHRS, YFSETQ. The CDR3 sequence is CASRYQGGGSSYNEQFF. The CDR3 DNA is TGCGCCAGCAGATATCAGGGAGGGGGCAGCTCCTACAATGAGCAGTTCTTC.

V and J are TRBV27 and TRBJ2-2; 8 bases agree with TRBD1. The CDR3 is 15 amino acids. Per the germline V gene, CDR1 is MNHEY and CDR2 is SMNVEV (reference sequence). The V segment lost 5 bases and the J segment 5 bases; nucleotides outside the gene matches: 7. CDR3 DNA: TGTGCCAGCAGTCCGAGACAGGGGCCTACCGGGGAGCTGTTTTTT. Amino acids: CASSPRQGPTGELFF.

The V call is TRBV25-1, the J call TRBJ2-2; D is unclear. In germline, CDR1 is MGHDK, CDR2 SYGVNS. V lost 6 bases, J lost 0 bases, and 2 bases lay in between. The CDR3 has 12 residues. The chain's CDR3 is CASRPNTGELFF. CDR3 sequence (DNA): TGTGCCAGCAGGCCGAACACCGGGGAGCTGTTTTTT.